The 20 T cell receptor beta chains below were found in one sample sequenced in a study of PD-L1 blockade in urothelial cancer. The time point here: pretreatment peripheral blood. Sequencing was performed with immunoSEQ multiplex PCR; in TCRdb, only in-frame clones are kept and a portion is missing. The profile shows about 74,000 clones, about 90% of them singletons. This specimen consisted of PBMCs, obtained around atezolizumab (anti-PD-L1) treatment. These receptors were collected from a man aged 65 to 85 with urothelial cancer.

This clone appeared a single time. The gene calls are TRBV7-9 and TRBJ2-2; 10 bases agree with TRBD2. The CDR3 consists of 15 residues. The germline CDR1 and CDR2 sequences are SEHNR and FQNEAQ (reference sequence). Unmatched junction bases numbered 5, after V lost 7 bases and J lost 3 bases. The CDR3 loop is CASNLGLADTGELFF. As DNA, the CDR3 is TGTGCCAGCAATCTAGGACTAGCGGACACCGGGGAGCTGTTTTTT.

J is TRBJ1-3 and V is TRBV19, with D unresolved. The V end was cut by 5 bases, the J end by 1 base, with 18 bases between. The CDR3 runs 17 residues. Germline values: CDR1 LNHDA, CDR2 SQIVND (reference sequence). The CDR3 bases are TGTGCCAGTAGTCCCCCGGGTAGGCCCTGGTCTGGAAACACCATATATTTT. Translation gives CASSPPGRPWSGNTIYF.

The chain has TRBV7-9 and TRBJ2-1, with a tentative D call TRBD2 (6 bases). Looked up from germline, CDR1 is SEHNR and CDR2 is FQNEAQ (reference sequence). V was clipped by 0 bases and J by 7 bases, with 7 bases between them. CDR3 length equals 13 residues. The CDR3: CASSLAGGNEQFF. The CDR3 DNA reads as TGTGCCAGCAGCTTAGCGGGGGGTAATGAGCAGTTCTTC.

This clone has more than one count but fewer than ten. The chain employs TRBV5-1 and TRBJ1-2; 7 bases are shared with TRBD1. CDR1 SGHRS and CDR2 YFSETQ come from the germline V gene. Trimming cost V 4 bases and J 0 bases; bases outside gene matches: 3. This CDR3 spans 14 amino acids. For the CDR3, the DNA is TGCGCCAGCAGCCCGGGACAGACTAACTATGGCTACACCTTC. It specifies CASSPGQTNYGYTF.

The chain combines TRBV11-2 with TRBJ2-1, with D possibly TRBD2 on 6 matching bases. The V gene's germline CDR1 is SGHAT and CDR2 FQNNGV. Trimming removed 3 bases at V and 9 bases at J, with 27 bases between. This CDR3 has 18 amino acids. The CDR3 here is CASSLDSRRVGSEGEQFF. The CDR3, as DNA: TGTGCCAGCAGCTTGGATTCGCGAAGGGTAGGTTCGGAGGGTGAGCAGTTCTTC.

The J gene is TRBJ2-2, the V gene TRBV7-9; tentative D call: TRBD1 (6 bases). Germline CDR1 and CDR2: SEHNR and FQNEAQ (reference sequence). V lost 11 bases, J lost 6 bases, and 13 bases lay in between. The CDR3 loop spans 12 amino acids. This CDR3 reads CAPSTGPGELFF. The CDR3 DNA reads as TGTGCCCCCAGCACAGGGCCCGGGGAGCTGTTTTTT.

The chain employs TRBV30 and TRBJ2-7; D not resolved. The V end lost 8 bases, the J end lost 0 bases, and 14 bases lay between the germline ends. The CDR3 sequence is 13 residues long. The germline V gene encodes CDR1 GTSNPN and CDR2 SVGIG (reference sequence). CDR3 in DNA: TGTGCCCTGAGGTGGCGGAGCTCCTACGAGCAGTACTTC. Protein sequence: CALRWRSSYEQYF.

The rearrangement links TRBV30 to TRBJ2-1; D possibly corresponds to TRBD2 (6 bases). From germline, CDR1 is GTSNPN and CDR2 SVGIG (reference sequence). V was trimmed by 3 bases and J by 6 bases, leaving 15 bases between them. This CDR3 spans 14 amino acids. The CDR3 nucleotides are TGTGCCTGGAGCTGGGGAGGATTACGCAATGAGCAGTTCTTC. This codes for CAWSWGGLRNEQFF.

The chain uses TRBV7-9 and TRBJ1-3; the D gene is possibly TRBD1 (6 bases). Looked up from germline, CDR1 is SEHNR and CDR2 is FQNEAQ (reference sequence). Trimming took off 10 bases at V and 1 base at J, with 17 bases between the two ends. The CDR3 has 15 residues. The CDR3 protein is CATQQGGESGNTIYF. CDR3 nucleotides: TGTGCCACACAACAGGGAGGGGAATCTGGAAACACCATATATTTT.

The V and J genes are TRBV28 and TRBJ1-2, with a weak D call TRBD1 (6 bases). The CDR3 spans 16 residues. CDR1 is MDHEN, CDR2 SYDVKM, per germline. Trimming took 7 bases from V and 4 from J, leaving 22 bases between them. CDR3 DNA sequence: TGTGCCAGCACCATCTCGCGGGGGCAGGGCGGCTATGGCTACACCTTC. Protein: CASTISRGQGGYGYTF.

This sequence joins TRBV5-1 and TRBJ2-2; D remains ambiguous. The CDR3 length is 15 residues. CDR1 is SGHRS and CDR2 is YFSETQ in the germline V gene. Trimming left V 0 bases short and J 0 bases short, with 6 bases between. DNA of the CDR3: TGCGCCAGCAGCTTGGGAAGCCCGAACACCGGGGAGCTGTTTTTT. It translates to CASSLGSPNTGELFF.

The V call is TRBV10-2, the J call TRBJ2-2; 9 bases agree with TRBD2. The CDR3 loop spans 15 amino acids. The V gene end was trimmed by 4 bases and the J gene end by 5 bases; junction bases not matched to a gene: 5. The germline gives CDR1 WSHSY, CDR2 SAAADI. CDR3 bases: TGCGCCAGCAGTGCCGGGACTAGCTTTACCGGGGAGCTGTTTTTT. It yields the protein CASSAGTSFTGELFF.

The chain joins TRBV4-1 to TRBJ2-7; a possible D gene is TRBD2 (6 bases). The ends were cut back, 1 base at V and 3 bases at J, with 16 bases in the middle. The CDR3 has 16 amino acids. CDR1 is MGHRA, CDR2 YSYEKL, per germline. The CDR3 bases are TGCGCCAGCAGCCAAGTCCTAGGGAGGAGGTTCTACGAGCAGTACTTC. Translated: CASSQVLGRRFYEQYF.

The V and J genes are TRBV28 and TRBJ2-3, with unresolved D. The CDR3 has 15 amino acids. Germline V gene sequence: CDR1 MDHEN, CDR2 SYDVKM. V dropped 1 base and J dropped 1 base, with 9 bases sitting between them. CDR3 in DNA: TGTGCCAGCAGTTTATTAACTGCACGCACAGATACGCAGTATTTT. This sequence encodes CASSLLTARTDTQYF.

This clone was seen a few times. V usage is TRBV2 and J usage is TRBJ2-7; weak D call: TRBD1 (6 bases). CDR1 SNHLY and CDR2 FYNNEI come from the germline V gene. With 8 bases removed from V and 2 bases from J, the gap between germline ends came to 13 bases. The CDR3 loop spans 13 amino acids. The CDR3 loop reads CASQSGHAYEQYF. CDR3 DNA sequence: TGTGCCAGCCAATCGGGACACGCCTACGAGCAGTACTTC.

The rearrangement joins TRBV6-6 to TRBJ2-2; 7 bases map to TRBD1. The CDR3 sequence is 15 residues long. CDR1 is MNHNY, CDR2 SVGAGI, per germline (reference sequence). V lost 6 bases to trimming and J lost 6 bases; unmatched junction nucleotides: 10. As DNA, the CDR3 is TGTGCCAGCAGAACGCAGGGGGTCGGGGCCGGGGAGCTGTTTTTT. This translates into CASRTQGVGAGELFF.

J is TRBJ1-4 and V is TRBV5-1, with D possibly being TRBD1 (6 bases). This CDR3 contains 15 residues. The V end lost 3 bases, the J end lost 4 bases, and 13 bases lay between the germline ends. Germline CDR1 and CDR2: SGHRS and YFSETQ. The CDR3 is CASSSLTGFNEKLFF. CDR3 in DNA: TGCGCCAGCAGCTCACTGACAGGATTTAATGAAAAACTGTTTTTT. The whole variable domain, remainder taken from reference TRBV5-1 and TRBJ1-4, is KAGVTQTPRYLIKTRGQQVTLSCSPISGHRSVSWYQQTPGQGLQFLFEYFSETQRNKGNFPGRFSGRQFSNSRSEMNVSTLELGDSALYLCASSSLTGFNEKLFFGSGTQLSVL.

The gene calls are TRBV28 and TRBJ2-7; D possibly corresponds to TRBD2 (5 bases). Germline assignment: CDR1 MDHEN and CDR2 SYDVKM. The CDR3 has 13 amino acids. With 3 bases removed from V and 6 bases from J, the gap between germline ends came to 12 bases. CDR3 region: CASSFDPEGEQYF. As DNA, the CDR3 is TGTGCCAGCAGTTTCGACCCCGAGGGCGAGCAGTACTTC.

The V gene is TRBV11-2, the J gene TRBJ2-3; 9 positions agree with TRBD2. Germline CDR1 reads SGHAT; CDR2 reads FQNNGV. V shed 5 bases, J shed 0 bases, and the junction held 3 bases outside the gene matches. The CDR3 totals 15 residues. CDR3 DNA sequence: TGTGCCAGCAGCCCCGGGACTAGCAGCACAGATACGCAGTATTTT. Its translation is CASSPGTSSTDTQYF. Together with reference TRBV11-2 and TRBJ2-3, the CDR3 gives the full variable domain: EAGVAQSPRYKIIEKRQSVAFWCNPISGHATLYWYQQILGQGPKLLIQFQNNGVVDDSQLPKDRFSAERLKGVDSTLKIQPAKLEDSAVYLCASSPGTSSTDTQYFGPGTRLTVL.

The CDR3 spells CAISWSGQNNEQFF. The CDR3, as DNA: TGTGCCATCAGTTGGTCGGGACAGAACAATGAGCAGTTCTTC. V gene TRBV10-3 combines with J gene TRBJ2-1; 7 nucleotides align to TRBD1. The V segment lost 5 bases and the J segment 5 bases; nucleotides outside the gene matches: 6. The V gene's germline CDR1 is ENHRY and CDR2 SYGVKD. The CDR3 covers 14 residues.